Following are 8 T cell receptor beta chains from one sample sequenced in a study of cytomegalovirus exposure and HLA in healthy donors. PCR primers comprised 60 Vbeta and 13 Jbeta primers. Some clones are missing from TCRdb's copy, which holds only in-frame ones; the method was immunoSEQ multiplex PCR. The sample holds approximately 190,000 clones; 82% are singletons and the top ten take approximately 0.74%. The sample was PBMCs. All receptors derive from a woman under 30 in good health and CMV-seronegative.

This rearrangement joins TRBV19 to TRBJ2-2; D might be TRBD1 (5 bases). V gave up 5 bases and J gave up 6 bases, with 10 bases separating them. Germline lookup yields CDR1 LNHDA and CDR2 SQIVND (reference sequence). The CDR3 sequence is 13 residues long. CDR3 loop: CASSFSGSGELFF. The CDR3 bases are TGTGCCAGTAGTTTCTCAGGGTCCGGGGAGCTGTTTTTT.

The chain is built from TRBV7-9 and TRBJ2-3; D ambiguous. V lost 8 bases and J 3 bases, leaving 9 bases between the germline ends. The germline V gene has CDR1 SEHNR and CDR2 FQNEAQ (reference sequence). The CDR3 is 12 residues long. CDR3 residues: CASPDTTDTQYF. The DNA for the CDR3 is TGTGCCAGCCCCGACACTACAGATACGCAGTATTTT.

The CDR3 DNA sequence: TGCGCCAGCAGTGATGCGGTCCAATCCACAGATACGCAGTATTTT. Protein product: CASSDAVQSTDTQYF. This chain uses TRBV5-1 with TRBJ2-3; D is uncertain. The V end lost 5 bases, the J end lost 2 bases, and 15 bases lay between the germline ends. Germline CDR1 is SGHRS and CDR2 is YFSETQ. CDR3 length equals 15 residues.

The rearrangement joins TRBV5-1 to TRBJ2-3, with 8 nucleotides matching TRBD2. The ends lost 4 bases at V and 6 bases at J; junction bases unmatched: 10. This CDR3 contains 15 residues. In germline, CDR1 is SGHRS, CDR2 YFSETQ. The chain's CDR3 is CASSIIAGNWDTQYF. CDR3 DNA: TGCGCCAGCAGCATTATAGCGGGAAACTGGGATACGCAGTATTTT.

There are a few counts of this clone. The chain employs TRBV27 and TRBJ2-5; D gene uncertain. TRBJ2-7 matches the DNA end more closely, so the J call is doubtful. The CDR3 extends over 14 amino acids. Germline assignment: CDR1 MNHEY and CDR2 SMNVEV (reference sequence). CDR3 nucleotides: TGTGCCAGCAGTCCGTCCACTACGAACTACGAGCAGTACTTC. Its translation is CASSPSTTNYEQYF.

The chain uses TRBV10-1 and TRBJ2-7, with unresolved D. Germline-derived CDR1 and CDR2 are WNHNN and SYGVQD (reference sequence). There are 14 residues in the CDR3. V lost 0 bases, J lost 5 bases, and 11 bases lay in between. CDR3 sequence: CASSESCVKNEQYF. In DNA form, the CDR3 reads TGCGCCAGCAGTGAGTCGTGCGTGAAGAACGAGCAGTACTTC.

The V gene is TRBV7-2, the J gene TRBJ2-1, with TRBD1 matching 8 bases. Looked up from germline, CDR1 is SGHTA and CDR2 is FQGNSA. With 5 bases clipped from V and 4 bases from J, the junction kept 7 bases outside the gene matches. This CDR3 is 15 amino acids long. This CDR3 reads CASSDRGSGYNEQFF. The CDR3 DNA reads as TGTGCCAGCAGCGACAGGGGTAGTGGGTACAATGAGCAGTTCTTC.

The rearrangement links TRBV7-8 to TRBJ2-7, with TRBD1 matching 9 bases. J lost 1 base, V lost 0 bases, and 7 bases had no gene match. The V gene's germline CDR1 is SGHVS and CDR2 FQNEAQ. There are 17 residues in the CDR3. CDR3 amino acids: CASSLAGTGPTSYEQYF. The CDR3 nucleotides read TGTGCCAGCAGCTTAGCGGGGACAGGGCCGACTTCCTACGAGCAGTACTTC.